What follows are 17 T cell receptor beta chains derived from one specimen sequenced in a study of identical twins. TCRdb reanalysed the 5' RACE reads using MiXCR and keeps one entry per CDR3 protein. The sample carries 400,000 to 550,000 distinct CDR3 sequences, about 13% recorded once. The data were also submitted as part of a second study, on yellow fever vaccine responses in identical twins.

The sample taken for sequencing was CD4+ T cells sorted from blood. The receptors derive from a woman aged 18-29 years in good health.

V gene TRBV7-2 combines with J gene TRBJ2-4; TRBD1 or TRBD2 may be the D gene (5 bases each). There are 12 residues in the CDR3. Germline V lookup: CDR1 SGHTA, CDR2 FQGNSA. Trimming took off 5 bases at V and 9 bases at J, with 11 bases between the two ends. CDR3 sequence reads: CASSGTSGIQYF. In DNA, the CDR3 is TGTGCCAGCAGCGGGACGTCGGGCATTCAGTACTTC.

This clonotype was picked up many times. This rearrangement joins TRBV5-1 to TRBJ1-5; 8 bases map to TRBD1. CDR1 is SGHRS, CDR2 YFSETQ, per germline. The junction had 4 bases not matched to a gene; V was cut back by 1 base and J by 1 base. The CDR3 runs 16 residues. The CDR3 DNA reads as TGCGCCAGCAGCTTGCTCACAGGGGGGAGCAATCAGCCCCAGCATTTT. It translates to CASSLLTGGSNQPQHF. The complete variable domain, with remaining parts taken from reference TRBV5-1 and TRBJ1-5, reads KAGVTQTPRYLIKTRGQQVTLSCSPISGHRSVSWYQQTPGQGLQFLFEYFSETQRNKGNFPGRFSGRQFSNSRSEMNVSTLELGDSALYLCASSLLTGGSNQPQHFGDGTRLSIL.

The J gene is TRBJ2-7, the V gene TRBV7-2; tentatively, D is TRBD2 (5 bases). Trimming shortened V by 3 bases and J by 0 bases, and 12 bases separated the two germline ends. Germline CDR1 reads SGHTA; CDR2 reads FQGNSA. The CDR3 extends over 15 amino acids. CDR3 bases: TGTGCCAGCAGCTTCGCGAAGGGAGCCTCCTACGAGCAGTACTTC. It is translated as CASSFAKGASYEQYF.

The gene calls are TRBV15 and TRBJ1-4; D perhaps matches TRBD1 (6 bases). V gave up 0 bases and J gave up 8 bases, with 13 bases separating them. CDR1 and CDR2 from the germline V gene are LNHNV and YYDKDF (reference sequence). The CDR3 is made up of 15 amino acids. The CDR3 loop reads CATSRELGAGEKLFF. The CDR3 DNA is TGTGCCACCAGCAGAGAACTGGGGGCAGGGGAAAAACTGTTTTTT.

This chain uses TRBV20-1 with TRBJ2-3; a weak D match, TRBD2 (6 bases). The V and J ends lost 3 bases and 1 base respectively, with 11 bases between them. CDR3 size: 14 residues. CDR1 and CDR2 from the germline V gene are DFQATT and SNEGSKA (reference sequence). The CDR3 DNA reads TGCAGTGCTAGCAATGGGGAGGGCACAGATACGCAGTATTTT. Translation gives CSASNGEGTDTQYF.

The V call is TRBV7-3, the J call TRBJ2-3, with D possibly matching TRBD1 (6 bases). The CDR3 covers 16 residues. V was cut by 5 bases and J by 0 bases, with 15 bases left in between. The V gene's germline CDR1 is SGHTA and CDR2 FQGTGA. CDR3 loop: CASSQGGRGSTDTQYF. CDR3 DNA sequence: TGTGCCAGCAGCCAAGGCGGCAGGGGTAGCACAGATACGCAGTATTTT.

This clonotype has ten or more counts. The rearrangement links TRBV5-1 to TRBJ2-2; a possible D gene is TRBD1 (5 bases). V lost 5 bases to trimming and J lost 1 base, with 9 bases between them. This CDR3 contains 14 residues. Looked up from germline, CDR1 is SGHRS and CDR2 is YFSETQ. The chain's CDR3 is CASRQGENTGELFF. CDR3 sequence (DNA): TGCGCCAGCAGACAAGGGGAGAACACCGGGGAGCTGTTTTTT.

The V call is TRBV15, the J call TRBJ1-4; TRBD1 aligns across 10 bases. The CDR3 is made up of 15 amino acids. V trimming: 5 bases; J trimming: 6 bases; junction bases outside the gene matches: 6. The V gene's germline CDR1 is LNHNV and CDR2 YYDKDF (reference sequence). The CDR3 reads CATSRGTGVDEKLFF. The DNA for the CDR3 is TGTGCCACCAGCCGTGGGACAGGGGTGGATGAAAAACTGTTTTTT.

The table lists this clonotype with a few counts. The chain joins TRBV7-9 to TRBJ2-3; D remains unclear. Germline V gene sequence: CDR1 SEHNR, CDR2 FQNEAQ (reference sequence). V lost 2 bases to trimming and J lost 6 bases, with 21 bases between them. The CDR3 spans 17 residues. The CDR3: CASSLFLRRSQEDTQYF. The CDR3 DNA is TGTGCCAGCAGCTTATTCCTTCGGCGGTCCCAGGAGGATACGCAGTATTTT. Variable domain in full (rest from reference TRBV7-9 and TRBJ2-3): DTGVSQNPRHKITKRGQNVTFRCDPISEHNRLYWYRQTLGQGPEFLTYFQNEAQLEKSRLLSDRFSAERPKGSFSTLEIQRTEQGDSAMYLCASSLFLRRSQEDTQYFGPGTRLTVL.

This chain links TRBV7-2 with TRBJ2-5; 8 nucleotides agree with TRBD2. The CDR3 sequence is 15 residues long. V shed 3 bases, J shed 2 bases, and the junction held 5 bases outside the gene matches. Looked up from germline, CDR1 is SGHTA and CDR2 is FQGNSA. The CDR3 sequence: CASSLVSGVQETQYF. The CDR3, as DNA: TGTGCCAGCAGCTTGGTTAGCGGGGTTCAAGAGACCCAGTACTTC.

This sequence joins TRBV28 and TRBJ1-5; D unclear. The CDR3 contains 12 residues. The germline V gene encodes CDR1 MDHEN and CDR2 SYDVKM. Trimming took off 6 bases at V and 4 bases at J, with 7 bases between the two ends. CDR3 amino acids: CASSYPNQPQHF. CDR3 nucleotide sequence: TGTGCCAGCAGCTACCCTAATCAGCCCCAGCATTTT.

This clonotype was recorded a few times. The chain carries TRBV14 and TRBJ2-1, with D tentatively TRBD2 (6 bases). The CDR3 is made up of 14 amino acids. The V end lost 8 bases, the J end lost 5 bases, and 16 bases lay between the germline ends. The germline V gene encodes CDR1 SGHDN and CDR2 FVKESK. The CDR3 spells CASRSGGSHNEQFF. In nucleotides, the CDR3 is TGTGCCAGCCGTTCCGGGGGTTCCCACAATGAGCAGTTCTTC. The full variable domain, completed using reference TRBV14 and TRBJ2-1, is EAGVTQFPSHSVIEKGQTVTLRCDPISGHDNLYWYRRVMGKEIKFLLHFVKESKQDESGMPNNRFLAERTGGTYSTLKVQPAELEDSGVYFCASRSGGSHNEQFFGPGTRLTVL.

V and J are TRBV10-3 and TRBJ2-2, with D possibly matching TRBD2 (5 bases). Per the germline V gene, CDR1 is ENHRY and CDR2 is SYGVKD. Trimming took 9 bases from V and 6 from J, leaving 8 bases between them. The CDR3 sequence is 11 residues long. The CDR3 sequence is CAILVSGELFF. The CDR3 DNA follows: TGTGCCATACTAGTCTCCGGGGAGCTGTTTTTT.

The chain combines TRBV27 with TRBJ2-2; weak D call: TRBD2 (6 bases). This CDR3 has 16 residues. Germline loops: CDR1 MNHEY, CDR2 SMNVEV (reference sequence). Trimming removed 7 bases at V and 0 bases at J, with 15 bases between. The CDR3 DNA sequence: TGTGCCAGCATTGAAACCGGGACTCCGAACACCGGGGAGCTGTTTTTT. Encoded protein: CASIETGTPNTGELFF.

The chain has TRBV7-6 and TRBJ2-2, with D maybe TRBD2 (5 bases). The CDR3 is 15 residues long. V gave up 1 base and J gave up 5 bases, with 11 bases separating them. Germline V gene lookup returns CDR1 SGHVS and CDR2 FNYEAQ. CDR3 loop: CASSLEVALTGELFF. The CDR3 coding sequence is TGTGCCAGCAGCTTAGAAGTAGCGTTGACCGGGGAGCTGTTTTTT.

This clonotype has only a few counts. CDR3 in DNA: TGCAGTGCTAGCTCGGGGGCGAGCTCCTACAATGAGCAGTTCTTC. This gives the protein CSASSGASSYNEQFF. V is TRBV20-1 and J is TRBJ2-1, with D tentatively TRBD1 or TRBD2 (6 bases each). Trimming left V 3 bases short and J 0 bases short, with 12 bases between. Germline CDR1 DFQATT, CDR2 SNEGSKA (reference sequence). The CDR3 runs to 15 residues.

The rearrangement links TRBV10-1 to TRBJ2-5; D may be TRBD1 or TRBD2 (6 bases each). V dropped 0 bases and J dropped 6 bases, with 20 bases sitting between them. Per the germline V gene, CDR1 is WNHNN and CDR2 is SYGVQD (reference sequence). The CDR3 length is 17 residues. The DNA of the CDR3 is TGCGCCAGCAGTGAGTCGACCGGCAGGGGAGGCTTAAAGACCCAGTACTTC. Translation: CASSESTGRGGLKTQYF.